This T cell receptor (beta chain) was retrieved from a study of beta chain features in type 1 diabetes. Expressed TCRB transcripts were sequenced because the isolated RNA had all been reverse transcribed beforehand. Here immunoSEQ multiplex PCR was the method, and the copy in TCRdb shows in-frame clones only, minus some. The sample yields around 240,000 clones, 15% to 20% seen once. General study points: Moderate yet significant TCRB CDR3 shortening was seen in Type 1 diabetes patients in all four CD4+ subsets.

With respect to this clone: Antigen specificity is unknown.

The germline V gene encodes CDR1 MNHNY and CDR2 SVGAGI (reference sequence). The CDR3 is 8 residues long. The sequence came from a man between 25 and 39 years old with type 1 diabetes. Sequenced material: naive CD4+ T cells from blood. V gene TRBV6-6 combines with J gene TRBJ2-7; D is ambiguous. The CDR3, as DNA: TGTGTCCGCTACGAGCAGTACTTC. Translation gives CVRYEQYF.